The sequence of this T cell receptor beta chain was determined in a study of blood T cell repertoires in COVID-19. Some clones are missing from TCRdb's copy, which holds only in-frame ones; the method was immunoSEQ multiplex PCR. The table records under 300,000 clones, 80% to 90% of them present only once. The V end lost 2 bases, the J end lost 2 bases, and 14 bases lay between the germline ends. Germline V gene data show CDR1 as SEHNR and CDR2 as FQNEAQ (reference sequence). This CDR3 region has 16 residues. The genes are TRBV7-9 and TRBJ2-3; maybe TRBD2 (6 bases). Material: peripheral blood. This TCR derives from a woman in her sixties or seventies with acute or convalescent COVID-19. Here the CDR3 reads CASSLSKTRNTDTQYF. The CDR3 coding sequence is TGTGCCAGCAGCTTATCCAAGACTAGGAACACAGATACGCAGTATTTT.